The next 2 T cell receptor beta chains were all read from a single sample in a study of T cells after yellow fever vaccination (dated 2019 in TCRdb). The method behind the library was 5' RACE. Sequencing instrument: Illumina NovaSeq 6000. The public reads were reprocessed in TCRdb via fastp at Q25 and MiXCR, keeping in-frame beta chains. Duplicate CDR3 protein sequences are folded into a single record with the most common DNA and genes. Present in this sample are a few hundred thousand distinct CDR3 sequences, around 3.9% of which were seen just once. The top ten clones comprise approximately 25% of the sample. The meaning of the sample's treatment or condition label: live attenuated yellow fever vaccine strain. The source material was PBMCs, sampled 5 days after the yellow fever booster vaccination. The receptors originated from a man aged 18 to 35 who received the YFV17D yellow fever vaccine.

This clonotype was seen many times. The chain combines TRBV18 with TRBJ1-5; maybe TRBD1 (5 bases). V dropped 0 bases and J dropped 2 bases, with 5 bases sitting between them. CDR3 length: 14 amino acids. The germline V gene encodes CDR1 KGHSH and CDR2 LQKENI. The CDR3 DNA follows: TGTGCCAGCTCACCACCGGGGGGCAATCAGCCCCAGCATTTT. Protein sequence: CASSPPGGNQPQHF.

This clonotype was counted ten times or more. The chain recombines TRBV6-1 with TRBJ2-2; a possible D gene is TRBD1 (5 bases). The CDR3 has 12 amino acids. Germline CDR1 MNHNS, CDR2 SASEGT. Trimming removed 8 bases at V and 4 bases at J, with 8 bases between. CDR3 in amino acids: CASEQATGELFF. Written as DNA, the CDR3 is TGTGCCAGCGAACAGGCCACCGGGGAGCTGTTTTTT.